This T cell receptor (beta chain) is from a study of blood T cell repertoires in COVID-19. Study in general: Collection of acute and convalescent COVID-19 samples took place in the United States, Italy and Spain. PBMCs, B-cell-depleted T cells, or T cells provided the cDNA or gDNA that made up the material.

V lost 4 bases, J lost 5 bases, and 9 bases stayed unmatched. This CDR3 comprises 15 residues. In germline, CDR1 is SGHRS, CDR2 YFSETQ. As processed by the authors: Amplification from reference gene primers served as the basis for estimated nucleated cell counts. The table came from immunoSEQ multiplex PCR; TCRdb's copy has only in-frame clones and leaves some out. V and J calls and clone size follow that table, whereas D and trimming were derived from the DNA. In the table there are some 100,000 clones, around 90% of which are singletons. This sequence originates from a woman in her 70s with acute or convalescent COVID-19. Sequences were obtained from peripheral blood. The rearrangement uses TRBV5-1 and TRBJ1-5, with 7 bases fitting TRBD1. The DNA for the CDR3 is TGCGCCAGCAGCATAACAGGGGACATCTATCAGCCCCAGCATTTT. Translating gives CASSITGDIYQPQHF.